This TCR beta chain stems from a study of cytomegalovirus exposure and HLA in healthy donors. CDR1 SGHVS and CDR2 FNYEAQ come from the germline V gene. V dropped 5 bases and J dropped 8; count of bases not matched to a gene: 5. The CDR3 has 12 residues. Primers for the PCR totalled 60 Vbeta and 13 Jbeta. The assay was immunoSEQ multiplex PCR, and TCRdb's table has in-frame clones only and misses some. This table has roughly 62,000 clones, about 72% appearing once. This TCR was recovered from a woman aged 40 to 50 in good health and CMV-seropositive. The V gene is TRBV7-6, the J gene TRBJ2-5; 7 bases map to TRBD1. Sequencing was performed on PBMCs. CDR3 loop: CASSADRATQYF. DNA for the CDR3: TGTGCCAGCAGCGCCGACAGGGCAACCCAGTACTTC.